This T cell receptor (beta chain) was captured by sequencing in a study of early T cells in non-severe SARS-CoV-2 infection. General observations from the study: Private and CD4 specificities were missed by VDJdb matching, which favored anti-spike CD8 responses.

This CDR3 has 12 amino acids. Germline V gene sequence: CDR1 GTSNPN, CDR2 SVGIG (reference sequence). cDNA molecules, individually, were tagged with unique molecular identifiers. TCRdb re-analysed the 5' RACE reads in MiXCR, keeping a single row per CDR3 protein. The sample gives tens of thousands of distinct CDR3 sequences, under 15% of which show up once; 5.5% is in the top ten. This clonotype was picked up a small number of times. The antigen remains undetermined. The receptor was isolated from an adult who was a healthcare worker with PCR-confirmed SARS-CoV-2 infection or an uninfected control (not recorded which). Sequenced sample: whole blood. The chain joins TRBV30 to TRBJ2-1; 7 nucleotides agree with TRBD1. CDR3 sequence (DNA): TGTGCGAGGGGGCGCCTCGACAATGAGCAGTTCTTC. It translates to CARGRLDNEQFF.